The present TCR beta chain was sequenced within a study of shared clonotypes between healthy human individuals. The CDR3 is made up of 15 amino acids. V was clipped by 5 bases and J by 2 bases, with 16 bases between them. Germline V gene data show CDR1 as SGHRS and CDR2 as YFSETQ. Generated by immunoSEQ multiplex PCR, the TCRdb table keeps only in-frame clones and is missing some. Of around 980,000 clones listed, around 82% are singletons. The origin of this receptor is a man aged 18 to 29 in good health. Some clones in this sample may be carry-over from other donors' samples. The specimen was memory CD4+ T cells from PBMCs. Sample subset: CD45RA-negative fraction. V usage is TRBV5-1 and J usage is TRBJ1-1, with a possible D match to TRBD1 (6 bases). The CDR3 is CASRSGSGQNTEAFF. CDR3 DNA sequence: TGCGCCAGCAGGAGCGGTTCGGGACAAAACACTGAAGCTTTCTTT.